The 17 T cell receptor beta chains below come from one sample, sequenced in a study of T cells after yellow fever vaccination. TCRdb re-called the 5' RACE reads through MiXCR, storing one row per CDR3 protein. The data show 400,000 or so distinct CDR3 sequences, 11% seen once. Sequenced here: PBMCs, sampled on the day of the first yellow fever vaccination. The source is a man between 18 and 29 years old who received the YFV17D yellow fever vaccine.

This clonotype has more than one count but fewer than ten. This rearrangement joins TRBV9 to TRBJ2-3, with TRBD2 matching 9 bases. The CDR3 extends over 16 amino acids. V shed 0 bases and J 6 bases; nucleotides not matched to a gene: 8. From germline, CDR1 is SGDLS and CDR2 YYNGEE. CDR3 sequence: CASSVVVLAGMDTQYF. The CDR3 coding sequence is TGTGCCAGCAGCGTAGTCGTCCTAGCGGGGATGGATACGCAGTATTTT. Complete variable domain (other parts from reference TRBV9 and TRBJ2-3): DSGVTQTPKHLITATGQRVTLRCSPRSGDLSVYWYQQSLDQGLQFLIQYYNGEERAKGNILERFSAQQFPDLHSELNLSSLELGDSALYFCASSVVVLAGMDTQYFGPGTRLTVL.

This clonotype was recorded at least ten times. This chain connects TRBV10-2 to TRBJ2-7, with TRBD2 identical over 10 bases. The junction had 1 base not matched to a gene; V was cut back by 6 bases and J by 2 bases. CDR1 is WSHSY and CDR2 is SAAADI in the germline V gene. The CDR3 runs to 13 residues. CDR3 sequence (DNA): TGCGCCAGCAGAACTAGCGGGGCCTACGAGCAGTACTTC. This codes for CASRTSGAYEQYF.

J is TRBJ2-7 and V is TRBV6-1, with 11 bases identical to TRBD2. The CDR3 contains 15 residues. The V segment lost 6 bases and the J segment 6 bases; nucleotides outside the gene matches: 10. Germline assignment: CDR1 MNHNS and CDR2 SASEGT. CDR3 residues: CASSPHSGGASEQYF. CDR3 bases: TGTGCCAGCAGCCCCCATAGCGGGGGGGCCTCCGAGCAGTACTTC.

Here the CDR3 DNA reads TGTGCCAGCAGCTTAGGGCGTAGCGGGCTTTACTACAATGAGCAGTTCTTC. Encoded protein: CASSLGRSGLYYNEQFF. The chain recombines TRBV7-2 with TRBJ2-1; 7 positions match TRBD2. The germline V gene has CDR1 SGHTA and CDR2 FQGNSA. The CDR3 is 17 amino acids. J gave up 3 bases and V 1 base, and 9 bases lay outside the gene matches.

This chain links TRBV15 with TRBJ2-5; the match to TRBD2 covers 16 bases. Trimming at V came to 1 base and at J to 2 bases, leaving 4 bases not matched to a gene. Looked up from germline, CDR1 is LNHNV and CDR2 is YYDKDF (reference sequence). The CDR3 runs 18 residues. This chain's CDR3 is CATSRGGTSGGAQETQYF. As DNA, the CDR3 is TGTGCCACCAGCAGAGGCGGGACTAGCGGGGGGGCTCAAGAGACCCAGTACTTC.

For this clonotype: One junction end does not reproduce the germline sequence, and a read error may be involved. The chain uses TRBV5-5 and TRBJ1-2; D remains ambiguous. Germline V gene lookup returns CDR1 SGHKS and CDR2 YYEKEE (reference sequence). This CDR3 is 16 amino acids long. CDR3 coding DNA: TGTGACAGCAGCCTGCCCCACTGTGCCAAGGTCTATGGGTACCTCTTC. Protein: CDSSLPHCAKVYGYLF.

The V call is TRBV29-1, the J call TRBJ2-3; 8 bases are shared with TRBD1. This CDR3 spans 15 amino acids. V gave up 4 bases and J gave up 6 bases; unmatched junction bases: 12. The germline V gene encodes CDR1 SQVTM and CDR2 ANQGSEA. In nucleotides, the CDR3 is TGCAGCGTTGGGTTCAGGGGGCTAAGACGGGATACGCAGTATTTT. It yields the protein CSVGFRGLRRDTQYF.

V is TRBV11-2 and J is TRBJ2-7; no firm D call. The CDR3 extends over 13 amino acids. V gave up 1 base and J gave up 6 bases, with 10 bases separating them. Germline CDR1 is SGHAT and CDR2 is FQNNGV. This CDR3 reads CASSLVGDFEQYV. Written as DNA, the CDR3 is TGTGCCAGCAGCTTAGTTGGAGATTTCGAGCAGTACGTC.

The chain has TRBV7-6 and TRBJ2-7, with no clear D. The germline V and J ends were trimmed by 5 bases and 0 bases, with 17 bases remaining between them. The CDR3 totals 16 residues. Germline V gene lookup returns CDR1 SGHVS and CDR2 FNYEAQ. The CDR3 sequence is CASSRESILNSYEQYF. The CDR3 region has the DNA TGTGCCAGCAGCCGAGAGAGTATACTCAACTCCTACGAGCAGTACTTC.

V gene TRBV7-3 combines with J gene TRBJ2-5; D is unclear. The CDR3 is made up of 16 amino acids. Trimming shortened V by 0 bases and J by 9 bases, and 20 bases separated the two germline ends. Germline V CDR1 and CDR2: SGHTA, FQGTGA. CDR3 loop: CASSLTGGPAARAQYF. The CDR3 DNA is TGTGCCAGCAGCTTAACTGGCGGTCCCGCAGCAAGGGCCCAGTACTTC.

The V and J genes are TRBV6-1 and TRBJ1-3; D unresolved. Germline loops: CDR1 MNHNS, CDR2 SASEGT. V dropped 6 bases and J dropped 2 bases, with 14 bases sitting between them. CDR3 size: 15 residues. The CDR3 reads CASRESKGPGNTIYF. DNA of the CDR3: TGTGCCAGCAGGGAGAGTAAGGGTCCTGGAAACACCATATATTTT.

This clonotype has a count of ten or more. The rearrangement uses TRBV6-5 and TRBJ2-7; 7 bases align to TRBD1. The CDR3 is made up of 13 amino acids. J gave up 7 bases and V 6 bases, and 9 bases lay outside the gene matches. Germline V gives CDR1 MNHEY, CDR2 SVGAGI. This chain's CDR3 is CASSINRGAEQYV. CDR3 bases: TGTGCCAGCAGCATAAACAGGGGTGCGGAGCAGTACGTC.

The chain uses TRBV7-2 and TRBJ2-2; D unresolved. Germline assignment: CDR1 SGHTA and CDR2 FQGNSA. The ends were cut back, 0 bases at V and 1 base at J, with 6 bases in the middle. The CDR3 is 15 residues long. The CDR3 sequence: CASSLARRNTGELFF. The DNA for the CDR3 is TGTGCCAGCAGCTTAGCTCGGAGGAACACCGGGGAGCTGTTTTTT.

In regard to this clonotype: The junction departs from germline at one end; a sequencing error may be responsible. This chain joins TRBV6-6 and TRBJ1-6; D uncertain. The CDR3 length is 9 residues. Germline values: CDR1 MNHNY, CDR2 SVGAGI (reference sequence). The CDR3 here is CASSSPLHF. DNA of the CDR3: TGTGCCAGTAGTTCACCCCTCCACTTT.

This clonotype was seen a few times. The chain is built from TRBV5-1 and TRBJ1-2; 7 bases are a match to TRBD1. The CDR3 length is 14 residues. After removal of 2 bases from V and 2 bases from J, the junction contained 3 bases not matched to a gene. Looked up from germline, CDR1 is SGHRS and CDR2 is YFSETQ. CDR3 loop: CASSFRQGNYGYTF. For the CDR3, the DNA is TGCGCCAGCAGCTTTCGACAGGGCAACTATGGCTACACCTTC.

This clonotype appeared a few times. The rearrangement uses TRBV7-9 and TRBJ2-3; unclear D gene. From germline, CDR1 is SEHNR and CDR2 FQNEAQ (reference sequence). Deletions cut 4 bases from V and 0 bases from J, with 8 bases between. This CDR3 contains 14 residues. CDR3 sequence reads: CASSSRASTDTQYF. The CDR3 region has the DNA TGTGCCAGCAGCTCACGGGCTAGCACAGATACGCAGTATTTT.

The table lists this clonotype with a few counts. This chain links TRBV5-1 with TRBJ2-7; D may be TRBD1 (6 bases). V lost 1 base, J lost 5 bases, and 13 bases lay in between. Germline CDR1 is SGHRS and CDR2 is YFSETQ. The CDR3 is made up of 14 amino acids. As DNA, the CDR3 is TGCGCCAGCAGCTTGACATTGGGGGCGGACGAGCAGTACTTC. Its protein is CASSLTLGADEQYF.